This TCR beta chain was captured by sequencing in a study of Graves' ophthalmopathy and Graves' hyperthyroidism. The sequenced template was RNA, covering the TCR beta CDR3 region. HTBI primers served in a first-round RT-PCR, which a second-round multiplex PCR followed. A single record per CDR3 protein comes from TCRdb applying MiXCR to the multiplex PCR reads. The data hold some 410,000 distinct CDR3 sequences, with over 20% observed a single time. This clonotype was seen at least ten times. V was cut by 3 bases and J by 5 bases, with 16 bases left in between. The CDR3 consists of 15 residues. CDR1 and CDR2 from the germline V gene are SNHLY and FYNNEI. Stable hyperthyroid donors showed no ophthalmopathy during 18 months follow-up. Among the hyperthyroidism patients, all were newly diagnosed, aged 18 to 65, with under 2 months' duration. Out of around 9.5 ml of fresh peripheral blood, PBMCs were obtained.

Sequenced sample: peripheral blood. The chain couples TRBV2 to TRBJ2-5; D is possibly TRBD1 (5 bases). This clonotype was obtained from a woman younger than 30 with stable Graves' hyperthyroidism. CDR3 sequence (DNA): TGTGCCAGCAGTGAGTTCGACAGCCTACGGGAGACCCAGTACTTC. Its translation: CASSEFDSLRETQYF.